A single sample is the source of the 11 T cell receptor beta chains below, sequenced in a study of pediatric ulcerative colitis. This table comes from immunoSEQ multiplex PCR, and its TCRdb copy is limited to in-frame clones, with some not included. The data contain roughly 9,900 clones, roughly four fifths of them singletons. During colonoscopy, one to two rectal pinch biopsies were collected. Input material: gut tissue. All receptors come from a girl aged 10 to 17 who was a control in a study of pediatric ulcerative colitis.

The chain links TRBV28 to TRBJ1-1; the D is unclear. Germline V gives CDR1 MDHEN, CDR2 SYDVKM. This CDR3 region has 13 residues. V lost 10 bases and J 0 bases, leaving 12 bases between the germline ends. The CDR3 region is CATIDTMNTEAFF. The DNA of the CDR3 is TGTGCCACCATCGATACCATGAACACTGAAGCTTTCTTT.

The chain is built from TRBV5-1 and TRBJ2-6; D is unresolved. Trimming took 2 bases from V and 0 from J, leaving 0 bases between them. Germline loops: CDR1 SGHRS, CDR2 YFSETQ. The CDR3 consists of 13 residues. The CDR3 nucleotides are TGCGCCAGCAGCTTCTCTGGGGCCAACGTCCTGACTTTC. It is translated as CASSFSGANVLTF.

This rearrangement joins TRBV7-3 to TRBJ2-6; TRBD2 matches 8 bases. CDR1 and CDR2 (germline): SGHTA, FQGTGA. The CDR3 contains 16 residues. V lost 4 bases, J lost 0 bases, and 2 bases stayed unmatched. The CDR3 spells CASSSRGGSGANVLTF. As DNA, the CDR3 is TGTGCCAGCAGCTCCCGGGGGGGCTCTGGGGCCAACGTCCTGACTTTC.

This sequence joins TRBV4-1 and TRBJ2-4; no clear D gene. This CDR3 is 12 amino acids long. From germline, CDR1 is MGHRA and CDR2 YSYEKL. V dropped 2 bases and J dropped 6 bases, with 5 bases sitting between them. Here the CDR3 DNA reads TGCGCCAGCAGCCAACTCGGAAACATTCAGTACTTC. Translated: CASSQLGNIQYF.

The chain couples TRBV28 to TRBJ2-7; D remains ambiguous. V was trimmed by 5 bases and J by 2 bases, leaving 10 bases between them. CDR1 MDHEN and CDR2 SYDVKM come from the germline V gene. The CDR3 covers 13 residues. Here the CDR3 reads CASSPGPAYEQYF. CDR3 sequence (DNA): TGTGCCAGCAGTCCTGGACCAGCCTACGAGCAGTACTTC.

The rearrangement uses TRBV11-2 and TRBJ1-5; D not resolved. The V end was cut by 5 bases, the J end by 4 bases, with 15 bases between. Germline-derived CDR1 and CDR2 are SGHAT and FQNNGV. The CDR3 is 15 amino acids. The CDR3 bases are TGTGCCAGCAGCCCTAGCGGGGAGCTGAATCAGCCCCAGCATTTT. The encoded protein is CASSPSGELNQPQHF.

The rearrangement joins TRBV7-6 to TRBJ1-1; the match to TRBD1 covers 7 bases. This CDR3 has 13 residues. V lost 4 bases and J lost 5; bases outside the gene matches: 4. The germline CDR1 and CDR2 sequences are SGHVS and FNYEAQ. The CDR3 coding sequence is TGTGCCAGCAGCTCTGGGACAGTGACTGAAGCTTTCTTT. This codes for CASSSGTVTEAFF.

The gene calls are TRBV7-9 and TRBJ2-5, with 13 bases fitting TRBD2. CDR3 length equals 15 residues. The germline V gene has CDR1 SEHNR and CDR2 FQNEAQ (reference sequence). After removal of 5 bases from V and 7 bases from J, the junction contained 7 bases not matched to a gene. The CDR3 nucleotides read TGTGCCAGCAGCCCACTGACTAGCGGGAGGTTGACCCAGTACTTC. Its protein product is CASSPLTSGRLTQYF. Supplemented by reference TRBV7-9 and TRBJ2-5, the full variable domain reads DTGVSQNPRHKITKRGQNVTFRCDPISEHNRLYWYRQTLGQGPEFLTYFQNEAQLEKSRLLSDRFSAERPKGSFSTLEIQRTEQGDSAMYLCASSPLTSGRLTQYFGPGTRLLVL.

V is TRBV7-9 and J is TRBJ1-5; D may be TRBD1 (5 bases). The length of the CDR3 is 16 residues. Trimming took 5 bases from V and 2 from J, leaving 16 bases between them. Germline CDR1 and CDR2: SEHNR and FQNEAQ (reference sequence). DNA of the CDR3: TGTGCCAGCAGCCCCTCTAGGGGCGGACGCAATCAGCCCCAGCATTTT. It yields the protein CASSPSRGGRNQPQHF.

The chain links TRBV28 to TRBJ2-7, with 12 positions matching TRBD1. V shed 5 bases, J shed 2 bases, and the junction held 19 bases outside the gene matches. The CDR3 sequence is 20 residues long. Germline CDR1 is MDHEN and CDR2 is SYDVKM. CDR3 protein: CASSPHPGTGGHVVAYEQYF. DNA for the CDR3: TGTGCCAGCAGTCCACATCCGGGGACAGGGGGCCATGTCGTCGCCTACGAGCAGTACTTC.

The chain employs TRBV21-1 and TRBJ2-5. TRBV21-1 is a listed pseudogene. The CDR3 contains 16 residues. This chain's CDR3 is CASSKRSWVSIETQYF. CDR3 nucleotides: TGTGCCAGCAGCAAACGTTCGTGGGTTTCGATCGAGACCCAGTACTTC.